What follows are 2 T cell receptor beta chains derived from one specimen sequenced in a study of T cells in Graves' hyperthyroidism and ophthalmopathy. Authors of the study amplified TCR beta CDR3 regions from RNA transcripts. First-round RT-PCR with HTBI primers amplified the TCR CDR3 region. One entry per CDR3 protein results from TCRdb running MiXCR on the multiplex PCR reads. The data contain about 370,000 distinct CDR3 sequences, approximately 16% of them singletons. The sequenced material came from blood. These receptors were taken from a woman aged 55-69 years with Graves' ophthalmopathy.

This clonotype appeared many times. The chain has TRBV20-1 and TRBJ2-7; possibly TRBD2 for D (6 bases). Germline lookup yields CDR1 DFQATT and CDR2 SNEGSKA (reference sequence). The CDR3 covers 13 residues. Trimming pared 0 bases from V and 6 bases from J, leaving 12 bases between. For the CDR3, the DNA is TGCAGTGCTAGAGATGGGAGGACTACCGAGCAGTACTTC. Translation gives CSARDGRTTEQYF.

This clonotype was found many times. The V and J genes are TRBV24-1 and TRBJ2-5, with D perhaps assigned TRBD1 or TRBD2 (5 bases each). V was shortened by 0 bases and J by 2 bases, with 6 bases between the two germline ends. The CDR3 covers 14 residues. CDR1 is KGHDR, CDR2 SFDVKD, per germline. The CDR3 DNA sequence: TGTGCCACCAGTGATTTGGAGGGGCAAGAGACCCAGTACTTC. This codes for CATSDLEGQETQYF.